A selection of T cell receptor beta chains follows, all from one sample in a study of shared clonotypes between healthy human individuals. Measured with immunoSEQ multiplex PCR; TCRdb has only the in-frame clones, and not every one. Of hundreds of thousands of clones in the sample, around 73% were seen once. Sequenced input: memory CD4+ T cells sorted from blood. The receptors originated from a woman in her twenties or thirties in good health. CDR3s include the opening cysteine and the closing phenylalanine or tryptophan. A D gene is named only where the DNA matches it firmly. Size is omitted from some rows. Given values are once, few, many or a class for expanded clones.

length: 13; J: TRBJ2-5; D: NA; V: TRBV2; size: many; DNA: TGTGCCAGCACCGAGCCTTCCGGTGGGACCCAGTACTTC; CDR3: CASTEPSGGTQYF
length: 14; J: TRBJ2-2; D: TRBD1; V: TRBV5-1; size: NA; DNA: TGCGCCAGCAGCTTGTCAGGGGGCCACGGGGAGCTGTTTTTT; CDR3: CASSLSGGHGELFF
length: 13; J: TRBJ2-2; D: NA; V: TRBV11-3; size: NA; DNA: TGTGCCAGCAGCTTTCAGGGCACCGGGGAGCTGTTTTTT; CDR3: CASSFQGTGELFF
length: 14; J: TRBJ1-1; D: NA; V: TRBV5-1; size: once; DNA: TGCGCCAGCAGCTGGGTAGAGGGTGGCACTGAAGCTTTCTTT; CDR3: CASSWVEGGTEAFF
length: 14; J: TRBJ1-1; D: NA; V: TRBV19; size: NA; DNA: TGTGCCAGTAGTATGGGGGATGGGGACACTGAAGCTTTCTTT; CDR3: CASSMGDGDTEAFF
length: 15; J: TRBJ1-3; D: NA; V: TRBV5-1; size: many; DNA: TGCGCCAGCAGCTTGGACGTTAACTCTGGAAACACCATATATTTT; CDR3: CASSLDVNSGNTIYF
length: 14; J: TRBJ2-7; D: TRBD1; V: TRBV28; size: once; DNA: TGTGCCAGTAGGACAGGGAGAAGATTCTACGAGCAGTACTTC; CDR3: CASRTGRRFYEQYF
length: 12; J: TRBJ1-2; D: NA; V: TRBV28; size: NA; DNA: TGTGCCAGCAGTTTCCGCAGGGAAGGCTACACCTTC; CDR3: CASSFRREGYTF
length: 13; J: TRBJ1-5; D: NA; V: TRBV2; size: NA; DNA: TGTGCCAGCAGGAGGGACGGCAATCAGCCCCAGCATTTT; CDR3: CASRRDGNQPQHF
length: 16; J: TRBJ2-7; D: TRBD2; V: TRBV2; size: NA; DNA: TGTGCCAGCAGTGGGGCGGGACTAGCGCTATCCTACGAGCAGTACTTC; CDR3: CASSGAGLALSYEQYF
length: 15; J: TRBJ2-3; D: NA; V: TRBV9; size: NA; DNA: TGTGCCAGCAGCACTGGACTTTCGGTTACAGATACGCAGTATTTT; CDR3: CASSTGLSVTDTQYF
length: 13; J: TRBJ2-5; D: NA; V: TRBV5-6; size: NA; DNA: TGTGCCAGCAGATTCGGACGCGTAGAGACCCAGTACTTC; CDR3: CASRFGRVETQYF
length: 16; J: TRBJ2-5; D: TRBD1; V: TRBV11-2; size: NA; DNA: TGTGCCAGCAGCTTAGATCAAAGGACAGGGGTAACGACCCAGTACTTC; CDR3: CASSLDQRTGVTTQYF
length: 20; J: TRBJ2-2; D: NA; V: TRBV18; size: NA; DNA: TGTGCCAGCTCACCAAGATTAAGGGCCTACCCCACTCAGAACACCGGGGAGCTGTTTTTT; CDR3: CASSPRLRAYPTQNTGELFF
length: 11; J: TRBJ2-2; D: NA; V: TRBV7-2; size: once; DNA: TGTGCCAGCAGCCATGGGGGGGAGCTGTTTTTT; CDR3: CASSHGGELFF
length: 13; J: TRBJ2-1; D: NA; V: TRBV11-3; size: NA; DNA: TGTGCCAGCAGCTTATCCTTTCGGAATGAGCAGTTCTTC; CDR3: CASSLSFRNEQFF
length: 14; J: TRBJ2-1; D: NA; V: TRBV27; size: NA; DNA: TGTGCCAGCAGTTTAGCGGGTCCTTACAATGAGCAGTTCTTC; CDR3: CASSLAGPYNEQFF
length: 13; J: TRBJ2-1; D: NA; V: TRBV4-1; size: NA; DNA: TGCGCCAGCAGCCCTCCACTAGGGAATGAGCAGTTCTTC; CDR3: CASSPPLGNEQFF
length: 14; J: TRBJ2-7; D: NA; V: TRBV6-5; size: NA; DNA: TGTGCCAGCAGAGTCCCAGGGAGCTCCTACGAGCAGTACTTC; CDR3: CASRVPGSSYEQYF
length: 12; J: TRBJ2-7; D: NA; V: TRBV2; size: NA; DNA: TGTGCCAGCAGTGTGAGGGAATACGAGCAGTACTTC; CDR3: CASSVREYEQYF
length: 16; J: TRBJ2-1; D: TRBD2; V: TRBV25-1; size: NA; DNA: TGTGCCAGCAGTGACTCGGCGGGAGGCCCTAGCAATGAGCAGTTCTTC; CDR3: CASSDSAGGPSNEQFF
length: 13; J: TRBJ1-2; D: TRBD1; V: TRBV5-4; size: once; DNA: TGTGCCAGCAGCTTGGCGGACAGGGGGTTTACAGCCTTC; CDR3: CASSLADRGFTAF
length: 14; J: TRBJ2-3; D: NA; V: TRBV28; size: NA; DNA: TGTGCCAGCACGGACGCGATTAGCGCAGATACGCAGTATTTT; CDR3: CASTDAISADTQYF
length: 15; J: TRBJ2-1; D: TRBD1; V: TRBV11-1; size: NA; DNA: TGTGCCAGCAGCCTCGACCGCAGGGGGCGTGGGGAGCAGTTCTTC; CDR3: CASSLDRRGRGEQFF
length: 15; J: TRBJ2-5; D: NA; V: TRBV6-1; size: NA; DNA: TGTGCCAGCAGTGAAGCTCTGCAAGGCCAAGAGACCCAGTACTTC; CDR3: CASSEALQGQETQYF
length: 13; J: TRBJ1-1; D: NA; V: TRBV28; size: NA; DNA: TGTGCCAGCAGTGGACAGCCGAACACTGAAGCTTTCTTT; CDR3: CASSGQPNTEAFF
length: 14; J: TRBJ2-7; D: NA; V: TRBV11-2; size: few; DNA: TGTGCCAGCAGCTTTTTGGACAGAGCCTACGAGCAGTACTTC; CDR3: CASSFLDRAYEQYF
length: 16; J: TRBJ2-5; D: NA; V: TRBV6-5; size: NA; DNA: TGTGCCAGCAGTTACGGGGGTCGTGGGGTCCAAGAGACCCAGTACTTC; CDR3: CASSYGGRGVQETQYF